Sequencing of this TCR beta chain was carried out in a study of human T cells and chemical hapten exposure. Sample time point: patch test 1, 2 weeks after DPC sensitization. The sample's treatment: therapeutic diphenylcyclopropenone sensitization with weekly scalp DPC. This CDR3 has 18 residues. Per the germline V gene, CDR1 is SGDLS and CDR2 is YYNGEE. V lost 0 bases and J lost 6; bases outside the gene matches: 14. This clonotype was seen a handful of times. Within the library, unique molecular identifiers were attached to each individual cDNA molecule. TCRdb re-derived calls from the RACE reads in MiXCR, one entry per CDR3 protein. The sample consists of 300,000 to 450,000 distinct CDR3 sequences, around 5% of them appearing once.

Here the sequenced sample was whole blood, taken in connection with sensitization to the hapten diphenylcyclopropenone (DPC). V usage is TRBV9 and J usage is TRBJ2-2, with TRBD2 matching over 7 bases. This receptor was obtained from a woman between 45 and 65 years old with alopecia areata. Some clones in this sample may be carry-over from other donors' samples. Written as DNA, the CDR3 is TGTGCCAGCAGCGTAGGCCCTAGCGGAGAGAGCTGGCCCGGGGAGCTGTTTTTT. Translated: CASSVGPSGESWPGELFF.